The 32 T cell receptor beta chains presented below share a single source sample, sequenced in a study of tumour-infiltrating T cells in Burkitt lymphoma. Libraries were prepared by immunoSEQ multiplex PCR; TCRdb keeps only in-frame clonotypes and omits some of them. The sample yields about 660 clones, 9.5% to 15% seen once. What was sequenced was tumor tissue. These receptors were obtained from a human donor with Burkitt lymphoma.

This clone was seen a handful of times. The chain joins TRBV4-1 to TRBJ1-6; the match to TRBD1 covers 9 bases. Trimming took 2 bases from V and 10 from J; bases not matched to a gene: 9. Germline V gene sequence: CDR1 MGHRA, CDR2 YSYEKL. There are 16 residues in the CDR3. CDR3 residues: CASSQTGQGLRSPLHF. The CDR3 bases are TGCGCCAGCAGCCAAACGGGACAGGGCTTGCGGTCACCCCTCCACTTT.

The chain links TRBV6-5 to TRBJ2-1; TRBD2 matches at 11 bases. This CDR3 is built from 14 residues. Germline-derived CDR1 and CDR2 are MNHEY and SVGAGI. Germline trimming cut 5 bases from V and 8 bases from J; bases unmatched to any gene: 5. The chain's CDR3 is CASSLSGGAYEQFF. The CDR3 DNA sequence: TGTGCCAGCAGTCTTAGCGGGGGGGCCTATGAGCAGTTCTTC.

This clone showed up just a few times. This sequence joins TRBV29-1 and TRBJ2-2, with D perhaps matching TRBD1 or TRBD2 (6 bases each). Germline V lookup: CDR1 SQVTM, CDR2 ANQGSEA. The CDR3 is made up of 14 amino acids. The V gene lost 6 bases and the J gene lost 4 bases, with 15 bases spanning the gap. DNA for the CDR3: TGCAGCGTCCAAGGGGGGATTGGCACCGGGGAGCTGTTTTTT. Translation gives CSVQGGIGTGELFF.

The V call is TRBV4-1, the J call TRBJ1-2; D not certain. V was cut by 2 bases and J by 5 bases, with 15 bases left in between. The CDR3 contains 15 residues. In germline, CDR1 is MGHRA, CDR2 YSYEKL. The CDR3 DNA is TGCGCCAGCAGCCAAAAATTGGACGGACGGTATGGCTACACCTTC. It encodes CASSQKLDGRYGYTF.

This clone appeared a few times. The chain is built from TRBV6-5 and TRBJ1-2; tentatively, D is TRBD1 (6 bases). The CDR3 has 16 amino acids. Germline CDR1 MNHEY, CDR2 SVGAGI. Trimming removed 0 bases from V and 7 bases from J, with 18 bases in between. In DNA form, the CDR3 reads TGTGCCAGCAGTTACTCGACAGGCCCCGTTTTAAGTGGCTACACCTTC. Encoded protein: CASSYSTGPVLSGYTF.

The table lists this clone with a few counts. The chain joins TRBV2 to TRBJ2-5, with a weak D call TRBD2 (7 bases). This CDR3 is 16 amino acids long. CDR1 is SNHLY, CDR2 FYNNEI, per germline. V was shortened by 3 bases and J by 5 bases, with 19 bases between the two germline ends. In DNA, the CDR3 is TGTGCCAGCAGTGAGTACGCGACGGGGGGCTCTGAGACCCAGTACTTC. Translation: CASSEYATGGSETQYF.

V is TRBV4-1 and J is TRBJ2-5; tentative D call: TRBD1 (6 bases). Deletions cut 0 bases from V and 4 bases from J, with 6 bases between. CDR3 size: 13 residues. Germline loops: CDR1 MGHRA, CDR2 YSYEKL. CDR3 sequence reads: CASSQDRGETQYF. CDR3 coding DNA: TGCGCCAGCAGCCAAGACAGGGGAGAGACCCAGTACTTC.

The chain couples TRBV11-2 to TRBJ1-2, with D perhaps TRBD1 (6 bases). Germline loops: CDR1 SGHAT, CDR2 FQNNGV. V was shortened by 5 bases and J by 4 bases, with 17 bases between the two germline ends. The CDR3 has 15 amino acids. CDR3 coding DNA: TGTGCCAGCAGCCAATGGACAGACCTTATCTATGGCTACACCTTC. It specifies CASSQWTDLIYGYTF.

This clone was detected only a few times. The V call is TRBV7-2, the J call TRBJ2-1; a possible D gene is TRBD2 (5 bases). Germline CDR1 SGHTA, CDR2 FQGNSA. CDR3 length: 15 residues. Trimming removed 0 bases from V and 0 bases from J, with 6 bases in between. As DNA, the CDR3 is TGTGCCAGCAGCTTAGCGGGAGCCTCCTACAATGAGCAGTTCTTC. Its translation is CASSLAGASYNEQFF.

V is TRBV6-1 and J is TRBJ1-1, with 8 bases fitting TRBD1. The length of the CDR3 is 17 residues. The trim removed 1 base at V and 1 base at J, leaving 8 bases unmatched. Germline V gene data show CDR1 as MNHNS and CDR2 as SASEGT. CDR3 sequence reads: CASSEEWTGTRNTEAFF. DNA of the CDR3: TGTGCCAGCAGTGAAGAGTGGACAGGGACGAGGAACACTGAAGCTTTCTTT.

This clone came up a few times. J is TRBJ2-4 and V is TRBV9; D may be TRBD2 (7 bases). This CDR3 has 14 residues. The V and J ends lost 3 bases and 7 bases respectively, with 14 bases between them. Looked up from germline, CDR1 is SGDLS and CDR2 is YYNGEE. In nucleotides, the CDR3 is TGTGCCAGCAGCGCCTATAGGGGGGGGAACATTCAGTACTTC. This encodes CASSAYRGGNIQYF. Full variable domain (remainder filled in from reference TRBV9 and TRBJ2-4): DSGVTQTPKHLITATGQRVTLRCSPRSGDLSVYWYQQSLDQGLQFLIQYYNGEERAKGNILERFSAQQFPDLHSELNLSSLELGDSALYFCASSAYRGGNIQYFGAGTRLSVL.

The CDR3 spells CAISESMGGAEAFF. DNA for the CDR3: TGTGCCATCAGTGAGTCAATGGGGGGGGCTGAAGCTTTCTTT. The rearrangement joins TRBV10-3 to TRBJ1-1; a possible D gene is TRBD1 (5 bases). This CDR3 is 14 amino acids long. The germline gives CDR1 ENHRY, CDR2 SYGVKD. Trimming took off 0 bases at V and 6 bases at J, with 11 bases between the two ends.

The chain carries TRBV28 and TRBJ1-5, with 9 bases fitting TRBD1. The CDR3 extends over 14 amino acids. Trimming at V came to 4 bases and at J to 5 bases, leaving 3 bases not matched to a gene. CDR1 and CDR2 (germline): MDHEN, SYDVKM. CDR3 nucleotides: TGTGCCAGCAGTTGGACAGGGGACTATCAGCCCCAGCATTTT. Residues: CASSWTGDYQPQHF.

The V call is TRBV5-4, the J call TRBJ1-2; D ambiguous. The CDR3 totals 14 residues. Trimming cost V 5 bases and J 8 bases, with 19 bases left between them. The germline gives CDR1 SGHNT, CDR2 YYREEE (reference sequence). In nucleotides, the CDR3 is TGTGCCAGCAGACCCGCATGGTTGACGTTAGGCTACACCTTC. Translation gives CASRPAWLTLGYTF.

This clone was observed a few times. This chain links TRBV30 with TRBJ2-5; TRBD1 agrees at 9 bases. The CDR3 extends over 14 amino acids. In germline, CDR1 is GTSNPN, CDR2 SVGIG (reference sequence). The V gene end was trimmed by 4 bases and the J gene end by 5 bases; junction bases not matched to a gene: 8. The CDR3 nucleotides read TGTGCCTGGACCTCGACAGGGGGGAGGGAGACCCAGTACTTC. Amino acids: CAWTSTGGRETQYF.

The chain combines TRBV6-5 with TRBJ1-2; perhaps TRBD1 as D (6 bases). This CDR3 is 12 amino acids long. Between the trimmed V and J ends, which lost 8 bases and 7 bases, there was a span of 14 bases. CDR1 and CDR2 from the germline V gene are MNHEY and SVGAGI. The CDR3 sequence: CASGAGGFGYTF. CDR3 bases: TGTGCCAGCGGAGCGGGGGGCTTTGGCTACACCTTC.

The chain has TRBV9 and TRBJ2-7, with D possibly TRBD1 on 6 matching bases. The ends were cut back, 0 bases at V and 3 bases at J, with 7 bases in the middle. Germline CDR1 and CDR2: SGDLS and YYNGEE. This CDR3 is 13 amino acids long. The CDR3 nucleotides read TGTGCCAGCAGCGTAGAGGGGGACTACGAGCAGTACTTC. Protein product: CASSVEGDYEQYF.

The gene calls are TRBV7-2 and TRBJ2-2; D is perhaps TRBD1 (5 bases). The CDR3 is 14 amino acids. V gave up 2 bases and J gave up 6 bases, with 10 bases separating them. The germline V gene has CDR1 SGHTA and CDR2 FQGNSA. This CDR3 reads CASSLTRAPGELFF. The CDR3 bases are TGTGCCAGCAGCTTAACCAGGGCCCCCGGGGAGCTGTTTTTT.

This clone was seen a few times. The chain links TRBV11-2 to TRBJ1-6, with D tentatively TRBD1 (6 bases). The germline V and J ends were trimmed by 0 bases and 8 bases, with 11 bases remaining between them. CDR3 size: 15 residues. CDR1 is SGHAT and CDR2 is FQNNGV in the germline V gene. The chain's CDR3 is CASSLDRGMYSPLHF. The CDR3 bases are TGTGCCAGCAGCTTAGATAGGGGGATGTATTCACCCCTCCACTTT.

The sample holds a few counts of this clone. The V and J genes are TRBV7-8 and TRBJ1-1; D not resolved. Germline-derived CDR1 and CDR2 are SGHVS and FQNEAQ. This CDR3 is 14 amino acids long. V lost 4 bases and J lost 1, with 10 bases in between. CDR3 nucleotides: TGTGCCAGCAGCTCAGAGCCTACGAACACTGAAGCTTTCTTT. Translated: CASSSEPTNTEAFF.

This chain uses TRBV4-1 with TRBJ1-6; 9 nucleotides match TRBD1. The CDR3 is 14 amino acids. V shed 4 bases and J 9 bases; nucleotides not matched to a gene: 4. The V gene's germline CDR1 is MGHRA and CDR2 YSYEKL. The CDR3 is CASSRGQGSSPLHF. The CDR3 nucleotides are TGCGCCAGCAGCCGGGGACAGGGTAGTTCACCCCTCCACTTT.

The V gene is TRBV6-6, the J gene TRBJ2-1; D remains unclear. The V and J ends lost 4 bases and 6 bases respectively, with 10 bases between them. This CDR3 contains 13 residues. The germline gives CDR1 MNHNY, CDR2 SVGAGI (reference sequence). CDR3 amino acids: CASSSNWSNEQFF. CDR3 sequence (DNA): TGTGCCAGCAGTTCAAATTGGAGCAATGAGCAGTTCTTC.

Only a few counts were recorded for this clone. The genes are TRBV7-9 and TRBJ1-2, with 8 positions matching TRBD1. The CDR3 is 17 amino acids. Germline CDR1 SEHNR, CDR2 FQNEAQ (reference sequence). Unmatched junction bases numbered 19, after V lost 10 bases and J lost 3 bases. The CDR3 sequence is CATTAPETGESDYGYTF. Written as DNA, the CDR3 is TGTGCCACCACGGCCCCGGAGACAGGGGAATCCGACTATGGCTACACCTTC.

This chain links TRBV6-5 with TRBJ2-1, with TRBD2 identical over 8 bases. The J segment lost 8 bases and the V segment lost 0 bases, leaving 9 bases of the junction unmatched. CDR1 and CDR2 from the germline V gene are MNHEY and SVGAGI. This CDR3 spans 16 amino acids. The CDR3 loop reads CASSYSSGGLLHEQFF. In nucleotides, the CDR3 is TGTGCCAGCAGTTACTCGAGCGGGGGCCTTCTTCATGAGCAGTTCTTC.

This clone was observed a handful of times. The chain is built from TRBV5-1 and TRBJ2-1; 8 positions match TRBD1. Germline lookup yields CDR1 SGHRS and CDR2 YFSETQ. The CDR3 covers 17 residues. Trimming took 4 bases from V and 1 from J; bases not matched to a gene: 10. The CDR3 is CASSPGQGQFSYNEQFF. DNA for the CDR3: TGCGCCAGCAGCCCAGGACAGGGCCAATTTTCCTACAATGAGCAGTTCTTC.

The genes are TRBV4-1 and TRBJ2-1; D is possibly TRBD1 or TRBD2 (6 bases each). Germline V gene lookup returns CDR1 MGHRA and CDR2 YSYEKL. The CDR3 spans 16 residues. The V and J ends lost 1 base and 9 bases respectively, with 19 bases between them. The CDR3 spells CASSQGTGTPQGEQFF. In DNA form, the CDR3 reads TGCGCCAGCAGCCAAGGCACCGGGACTCCACAGGGTGAGCAGTTCTTC.

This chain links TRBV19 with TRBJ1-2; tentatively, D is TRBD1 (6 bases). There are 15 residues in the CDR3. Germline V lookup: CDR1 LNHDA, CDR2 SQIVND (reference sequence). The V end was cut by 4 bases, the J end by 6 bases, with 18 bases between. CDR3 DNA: TGTGCCAGTAGTACCAGGACAGAACTACTACATGGCTACACCTTC. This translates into CASSTRTELLHGYTF.

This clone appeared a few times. Here the CDR3 DNA reads TGTGCCAGCGGACCGAACCGGGACAGGGAGTACGAGCAGTACTTC. It encodes CASGPNRDREYEQYF. J is TRBJ2-7 and V is TRBV2; 9 bases match TRBD1. Germline CDR1 and CDR2: SNHLY and FYNNEI. The CDR3 contains 15 residues. V lost 8 bases, J lost 4 bases, and 12 bases stayed unmatched. The full variable domain, with the rest looked up from reference TRBV2 and TRBJ2-7, is EPEVTQTPSHQVTQMGQEVILRCVPISNHLYFYWYRQILGQKVEFLVSFYNNEISEKSEIFDDQFSVERPDGSNFTLKIRSTKLEDSAMYFCASGPNRDREYEQYFGPGTRLTVT.

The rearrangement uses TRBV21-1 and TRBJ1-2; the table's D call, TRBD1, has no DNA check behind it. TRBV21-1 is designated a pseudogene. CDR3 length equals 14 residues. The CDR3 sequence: CASSTGQLKYGYTF. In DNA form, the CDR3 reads TGTGCCAGCAGCACAGGACAGCTAAAGTACGGCTATACCTTC.

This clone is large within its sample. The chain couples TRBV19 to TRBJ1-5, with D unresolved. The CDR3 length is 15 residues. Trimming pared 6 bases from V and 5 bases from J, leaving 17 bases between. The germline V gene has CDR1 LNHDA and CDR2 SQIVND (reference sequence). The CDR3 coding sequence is TGTGCCAGTAGGATCAAATCAATCGGGCATCAGCCCCAGCATTTT. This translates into CASRIKSIGHQPQHF.

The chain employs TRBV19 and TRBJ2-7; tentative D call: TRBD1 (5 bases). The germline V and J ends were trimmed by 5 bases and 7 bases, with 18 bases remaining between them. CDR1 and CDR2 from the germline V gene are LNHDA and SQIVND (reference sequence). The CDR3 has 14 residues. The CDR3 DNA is TGTGCCAGTAGTGTTACAGGTAACAAAGGTGAGCAGTACTTC. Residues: CASSVTGNKGEQYF.

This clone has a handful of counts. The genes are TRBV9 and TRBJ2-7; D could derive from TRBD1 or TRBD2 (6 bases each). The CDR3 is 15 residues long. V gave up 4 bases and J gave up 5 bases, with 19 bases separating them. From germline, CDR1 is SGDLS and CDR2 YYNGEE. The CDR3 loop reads CASSLSLGGTDEQYF. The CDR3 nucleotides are TGTGCCAGCAGCCTCTCGTTAGGGGGGACCGACGAGCAGTACTTC.